The TCR beta chain described here comes from a study of blood T cell repertoires in COVID-19. Study-level information: From T cells, B-cell-depleted T cells, or PBMCs came the material, which was cDNA or gDNA.

Per the original data handling: Estimated nucleated cell counts came from reference gene primer amplification. TCRdb keeps only in-frame clones here, not all; method: immunoSEQ multiplex PCR. That table furnishes V, J and clone size, whereas the DNA furnished D and trimming. The sample gives 300,000 to 450,000 clones, around 84% of which show up once; 3% is in the top ten. The CDR3 consists of 16 residues. Trimming pared 1 base from V and 2 bases from J, leaving 14 bases between. CDR1 and CDR2 (germline): SGHTA, FQGNSA. Source material: peripheral blood. This receptor was taken from a human donor in a cohort sampled during active COVID-19. This chain uses TRBV7-2 with TRBJ1-2; D possibly corresponds to TRBD1 (5 bases). As DNA, the CDR3 is TGTGCCAGCAGCTTAGAGGCGCGGGGCCGGAACTATGGCTACACCTTC. Protein sequence: CASSLEARGRNYGYTF.